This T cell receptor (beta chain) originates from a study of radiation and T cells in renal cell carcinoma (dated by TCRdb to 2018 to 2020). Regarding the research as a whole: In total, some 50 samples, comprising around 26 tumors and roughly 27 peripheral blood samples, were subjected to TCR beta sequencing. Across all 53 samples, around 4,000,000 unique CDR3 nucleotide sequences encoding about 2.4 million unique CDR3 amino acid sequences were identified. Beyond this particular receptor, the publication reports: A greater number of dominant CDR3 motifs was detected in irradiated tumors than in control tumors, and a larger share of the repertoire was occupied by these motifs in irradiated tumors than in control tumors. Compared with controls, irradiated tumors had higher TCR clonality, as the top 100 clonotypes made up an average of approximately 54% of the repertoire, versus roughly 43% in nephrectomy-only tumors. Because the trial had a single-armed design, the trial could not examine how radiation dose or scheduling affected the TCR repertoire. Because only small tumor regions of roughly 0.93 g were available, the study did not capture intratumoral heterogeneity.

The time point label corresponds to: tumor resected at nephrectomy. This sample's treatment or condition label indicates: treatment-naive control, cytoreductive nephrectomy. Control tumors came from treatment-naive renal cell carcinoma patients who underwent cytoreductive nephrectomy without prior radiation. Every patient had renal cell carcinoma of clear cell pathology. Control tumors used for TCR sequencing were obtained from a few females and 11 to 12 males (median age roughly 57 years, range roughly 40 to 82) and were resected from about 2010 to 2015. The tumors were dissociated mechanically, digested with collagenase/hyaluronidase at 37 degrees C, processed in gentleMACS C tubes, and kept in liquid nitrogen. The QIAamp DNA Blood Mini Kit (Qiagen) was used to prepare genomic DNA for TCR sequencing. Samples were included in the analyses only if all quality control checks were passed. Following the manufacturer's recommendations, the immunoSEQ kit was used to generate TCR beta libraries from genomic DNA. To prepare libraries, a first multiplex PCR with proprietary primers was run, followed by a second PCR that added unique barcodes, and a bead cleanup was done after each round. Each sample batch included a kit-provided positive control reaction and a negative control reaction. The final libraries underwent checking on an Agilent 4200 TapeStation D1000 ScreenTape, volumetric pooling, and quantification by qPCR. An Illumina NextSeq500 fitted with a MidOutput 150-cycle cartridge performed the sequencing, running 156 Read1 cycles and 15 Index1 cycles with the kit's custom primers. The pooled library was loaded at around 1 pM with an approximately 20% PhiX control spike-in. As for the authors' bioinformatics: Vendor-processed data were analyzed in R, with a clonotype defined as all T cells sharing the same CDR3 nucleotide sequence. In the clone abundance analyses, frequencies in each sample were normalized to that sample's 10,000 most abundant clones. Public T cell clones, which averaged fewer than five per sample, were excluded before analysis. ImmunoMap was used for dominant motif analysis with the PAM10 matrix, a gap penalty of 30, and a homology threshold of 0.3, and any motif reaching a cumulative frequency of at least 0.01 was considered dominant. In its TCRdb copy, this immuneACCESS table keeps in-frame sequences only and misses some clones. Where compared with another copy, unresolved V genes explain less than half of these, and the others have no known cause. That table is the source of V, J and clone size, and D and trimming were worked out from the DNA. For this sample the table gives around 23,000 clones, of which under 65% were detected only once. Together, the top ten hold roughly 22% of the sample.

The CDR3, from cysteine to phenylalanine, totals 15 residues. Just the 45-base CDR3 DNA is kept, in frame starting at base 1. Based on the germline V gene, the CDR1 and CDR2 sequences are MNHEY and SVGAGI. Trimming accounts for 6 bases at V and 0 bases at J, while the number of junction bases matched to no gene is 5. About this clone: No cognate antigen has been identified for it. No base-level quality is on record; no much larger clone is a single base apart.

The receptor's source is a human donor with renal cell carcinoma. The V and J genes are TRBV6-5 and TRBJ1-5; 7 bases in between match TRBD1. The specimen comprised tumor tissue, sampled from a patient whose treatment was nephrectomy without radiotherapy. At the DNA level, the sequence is TGTGCCAGCAGCAGGGACAGTGATAGCAATCAGCCCCAGCATTTT. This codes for CASSRDSDSNQPQHF.